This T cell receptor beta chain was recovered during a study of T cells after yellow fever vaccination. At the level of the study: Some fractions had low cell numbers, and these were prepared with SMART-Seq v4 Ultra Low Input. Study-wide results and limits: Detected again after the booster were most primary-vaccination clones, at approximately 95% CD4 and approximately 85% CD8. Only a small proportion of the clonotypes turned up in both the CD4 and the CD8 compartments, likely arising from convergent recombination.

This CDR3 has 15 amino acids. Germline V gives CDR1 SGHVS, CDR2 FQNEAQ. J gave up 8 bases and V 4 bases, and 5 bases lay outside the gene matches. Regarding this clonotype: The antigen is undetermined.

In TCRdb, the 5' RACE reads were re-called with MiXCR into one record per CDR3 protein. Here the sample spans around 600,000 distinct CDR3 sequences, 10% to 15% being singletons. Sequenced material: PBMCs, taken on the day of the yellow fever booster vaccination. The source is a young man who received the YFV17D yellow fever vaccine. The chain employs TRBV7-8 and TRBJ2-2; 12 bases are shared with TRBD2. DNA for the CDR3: TGTGCCAGCAGCTCTACCGGGACTAGCGGGGGGGAGCTGTTTTTT. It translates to CASSSTGTSGGELFF.